This TCR beta chain was documented in a study of blood T cell repertoires in COVID-19. Study in general: Acute and convalescent COVID-19 specimens originated in the United States, Italy and Spain. Nucleic acid was either cDNA or gDNA, and it came from T cells, B-cell-depleted T cells, or PBMCs.

Germline CDR1 reads SGHTA; CDR2 reads FQGNSA. The CDR3 is made up of 15 amino acids. V lost 3 bases to trimming and J lost 1 base, with 12 bases between them. Per the original methods: For nucleated cells, counts were estimated from reference gene primer amplification. Clones were read by immunoSEQ multiplex PCR, and TCRdb kept only the in-frame ones, dropping some. The D gene and trimming were derived from the DNA, and the V and J assignments and clone size from that table. Of about 200,000 clones in the sample, more than 75% were seen once. This receptor was taken from a woman at least 80 years old with acute or convalescent COVID-19. The chain employs TRBV7-2 and TRBJ1-1; D unresolved. Sequences were obtained from peripheral blood. The CDR3 spells CASSLSDFSNTEAFF. The DNA of the CDR3 is TGTGCCAGCAGCTTGTCAGACTTTTCGAACACTGAAGCTTTCTTT.